The 21 T cell receptor beta chains listed next were all sequenced from one sample in a study of radiation and T cells in renal cell carcinoma. Time point noted: blood 4 weeks post-SBRT, at nephrectomy. Indicated treatment: 15 Gy SBRT to primary tumor, nephrectomy 4 weeks later. Generated by immunoSEQ multiplex PCR, the TCRdb table keeps only in-frame clones and is missing some. Among tens of thousands of clones listed, around four fifths were seen once. This material consisted of blood, taken from a patient whose treatment included radiotherapy and nephrectomy. These receptors were taken from a man over 45 with renal cell carcinoma.

The J gene is TRBJ1-1, the V gene TRBV5-8, with a weak D call TRBD1 (5 bases). Trimming removed 2 bases at V and 5 bases at J, with 13 bases between. Germline CDR1 is SGHTS and CDR2 is YDEGEE. The length of the CDR3 is 14 residues. CDR3 nucleotides: TGTGCCAGCAGCTTTTGGGACCGAGGGACTGAAGCTTTCTTT. Encoded protein: CASSFWDRGTEAFF.

CDR3 loop: CASRGLGAGVYEQYF. The DNA for the CDR3 is TGTGCCAGCCGTGGTTTGGGGGCTGGGGTCTACGAGCAGTACTTC. The V gene is TRBV6-5, the J gene TRBJ2-7, with D maybe TRBD1 (6 bases). Germline V gives CDR1 MNHEY, CDR2 SVGAGI. V was shortened by 8 bases and J by 3 bases, with 20 bases between the two germline ends. The CDR3 runs 15 residues.

The rearrangement uses TRBV6-5 and TRBJ1-6, with 7 nucleotides matching TRBD1. Germline trimming cut 2 bases from V and 9 bases from J; bases unmatched to any gene: 4. Per the germline V gene, CDR1 is MNHEY and CDR2 is SVGAGI. CDR3 size: 14 residues. Here the CDR3 reads CASSYEGAFSPLHF. The CDR3 nucleotides are TGTGCCAGCAGTTACGAGGGGGCTTTTTCACCCCTCCACTTT.

The rearrangement joins TRBV6-4 to TRBJ2-7, with a possible D match to TRBD2 (7 bases). The CDR3 extends over 14 amino acids. V shed 6 bases and J shed 4 bases, with 16 bases lying between them. Germline V gives CDR1 MRHNA, CDR2 SNTAGT. The DNA of the CDR3 is TGTGCCAGCAGCCCCGACCGGGGGGCATACGAGCAGTACTTC. This encodes CASSPDRGAYEQYF.

This clone was seen a single time. J is TRBJ2-7 and V is TRBV7-8; D gene uncertain. Trimming shortened V by 5 bases and J by 6 bases, and 11 bases separated the two germline ends. There are 12 residues in the CDR3. CDR1 is SGHVS and CDR2 is FQNEAQ in the germline V gene. The CDR3 reads CASSLLRGEQYF. For the CDR3, the DNA is TGTGCCAGCAGCCTGCTCCGAGGCGAGCAGTACTTC.

The gene calls are TRBV2 and TRBJ2-2; D gene uncertain. The CDR3 covers 12 residues. Germline V gives CDR1 SNHLY, CDR2 FYNNEI. Trimming shortened V by 5 bases and J by 8 bases, and 9 bases separated the two germline ends. CDR3 sequence: CASSQGWGELFF. As DNA, the CDR3 is TGTGCCAGCAGTCAAGGGTGGGGGGAGCTGTTTTTT.

As DNA, the CDR3 is TGCAGCGTTGAAGAGTATGGGAAGAGCTCTGGGGCCAACGTCCTGACTTTC. Translated: CSVEEYGKSSGANVLTF. The chain employs TRBV29-1 and TRBJ2-6; D remains unclear. Deletions cut 0 bases from V and 0 bases from J, with 12 bases between. Germline V CDR1 and CDR2: SQVTM, ANQGSEA. The CDR3 has 17 amino acids.

The chain employs TRBV7-2 and TRBJ2-7; 8 positions agree with TRBD1. The CDR3 spans 14 residues. Trimming cost V 5 bases and J 3 bases; bases outside gene matches: 6. Germline lookup yields CDR1 SGHTA and CDR2 FQGNSA. CDR3 amino acids: CASSERQGRYEQYF. The CDR3 DNA reads as TGTGCCAGCAGCGAGAGACAGGGGCGCTACGAGCAGTACTTC.

For this clone: One junction end disagrees with the germline gene, perhaps due to a read error. V gene TRBV7-7 combines with J gene TRBJ2-1, with a tentative D call TRBD2 (6 bases). Germline V gives CDR1 SSHAT, CDR2 FNYEAQ (reference sequence). CDR3 length equals 14 residues. The chain's CDR3 is CASSKTGLREEQFF. CDR3 bases: TGTGCTAGCAGCAAAACGGGACTCCGTGAGGAGCAGTTCTTC.

A single count supports this clone. The V gene is TRBV5-1, the J gene TRBJ1-2; TRBD1 might be the D (5 bases). From germline, CDR1 is SGHRS and CDR2 YFSETQ. The CDR3 covers 14 residues. Trimming cost V 4 bases and J 1 base, with 11 bases left between them. CDR3 residues: CASSVGAGNYGYTF. CDR3 bases: TGCGCCAGCAGCGTTGGGGCCGGTAACTATGGCTACACCTTC.

The V gene is TRBV10-3, the J gene TRBJ2-1; 8 nucleotides agree with TRBD2. CDR3 length: 14 amino acids. Germline loops: CDR1 ENHRY, CDR2 SYGVKD. V dropped 4 bases and J dropped 4; count of bases not matched to a gene: 3. This chain's CDR3 is CAISVSSGYNEQFF. As DNA, the CDR3 is TGTGCCATCAGTGTTTCTAGCGGGTACAATGAGCAGTTCTTC.

The sample holds a few counts of this clone. Other DNA sequences of this sample code for an identical CDR3. The rearrangement joins TRBV30 to TRBJ1-2; D is undetermined. The CDR3 covers 16 residues. V lost 0 bases to trimming and J lost 3 bases, with 17 bases between them. The V gene's germline CDR1 is GTSNPN and CDR2 SVGIG (reference sequence). The DNA for the CDR3 is TGTGCCTGGAGTGTACGCCCCATGGTCGGGTACTATGGCTACACCTTC. It yields the protein CAWSVRPMVGYYGYTF.

The table lists this clone with a count of one. The CDR3 DNA reads TGTGCCAGCAGCGCCGGGGACAACACAGATACGCAGTATTTT. It encodes CASSAGDNTDTQYF. The genes are TRBV9 and TRBJ2-3; D is possibly TRBD1 (6 bases). Germline-derived CDR1 and CDR2 are SGDLS and YYNGEE. This CDR3 is built from 14 residues. Trimming took off 3 bases at V and 2 bases at J, with 10 bases between the two ends. The full variable domain, in which reference TRBV9 and TRBJ2-3 provide the parts outside the CDR3, is DSGVTQTPKHLITATGQRVTLRCSPRSGDLSVYWYQQSLDQGLQFLIQYYNGEERAKGNILERFSAQQFPDLHSELNLSSLELGDSALYFCASSAGDNTDTQYFGPGTRLTVL.

This clone has just one count. This chain connects TRBV2 to TRBJ2-3, with TRBD1 as a possible D gene (6 bases). This CDR3 region has 14 residues. V was pared by 5 bases and J by 1 base, with 10 bases between. Germline CDR1 reads SNHLY; CDR2 reads FYNNEI. As DNA, the CDR3 is TGTGCCAGCAGTAGGACAGATCGCACAGATACGCAGTATTTT. Translated: CASSRTDRTDTQYF.

In its sample, this clone was seen once. CDR3 in DNA: TGTGCCAGCAGTTATGGTTCGATCGCCACTGAAGCTTTCTTT. Translated: CASSYGSIATEAFF. The chain has TRBV6-5 and TRBJ1-1, with D unresolved. CDR3 length equals 14 residues. Germline values: CDR1 MNHEY, CDR2 SVGAGI. Trimming pared 3 bases from V and 4 bases from J, leaving 12 bases between.

This chain uses TRBV7-9 with TRBJ2-3, with D possibly matching TRBD2 (5 bases). Germline V gene lookup returns CDR1 SEHNR and CDR2 FQNEAQ (reference sequence). CDR3 size: 16 residues. V was clipped by 2 bases and J by 0 bases, with 12 bases between them. The CDR3 reads CASSLPSGTSTDTQYF. The CDR3 bases are TGTGCCAGCAGCTTACCGAGCGGAACTAGCACAGATACGCAGTATTTT.

The rearrangement joins TRBV7-2 to TRBJ1-2; D gene uncertain. With 5 bases removed from V and 4 bases from J, the gap between germline ends came to 11 bases. CDR1 and CDR2 from the germline V gene are SGHTA and FQGNSA. The length of the CDR3 is 13 residues. The CDR3 DNA follows: TGTGCCAGCAGCCCGGGAGGTACCTATGGCTACACCTTC. This sequence encodes CASSPGGTYGYTF.

The chain has TRBV5-1 and TRBJ2-3; no firm D call. V was cut by 0 bases and J by 6 bases, with 8 bases left in between. CDR3 length: 13 amino acids. Looked up from germline, CDR1 is SGHRS and CDR2 is YFSETQ. The CDR3 loop is CASSLGRLDTQYF. CDR3 sequence (DNA): TGCGCCAGCAGCTTGGGGCGTCTCGATACGCAGTATTTT.

CDR3 loop: CASSQSTGFYGYTF. CDR3 coding DNA: TGCGCCAGCAGCCAATCGACAGGGTTCTATGGCTACACCTTC. The chain combines TRBV4-3 with TRBJ1-2, with 7 bases lining up with TRBD1. The germline gives CDR1 LGHNA, CDR2 YSLEER. The CDR3 is 14 residues long. The V segment lost 2 bases and the J segment 4 bases; nucleotides outside the gene matches: 4.

The chain recombines TRBV7-3 with TRBJ2-3, with 11 bases fitting TRBD2. CDR1 is SGHTA, CDR2 FQGTGA, per germline. V shed 3 bases and J 6 bases; nucleotides not matched to a gene: 5. This CDR3 spans 15 amino acids. CDR3 in DNA: TGTGCCAGCAGCTTTTACGGGACTAGCGGCGATACGCAGTATTTT. This encodes CASSFYGTSGDTQYF. Complete variable domain (other parts from reference TRBV7-3 and TRBJ2-3): GAGVSQTPSNKVTEKGKYVELRCDPISGHTALYWYRQSLGQGPEFLIYFQGTGAADDSGLPNDRFFAVRPEGSVSTLKIQRTERGDSAVYLCASSFYGTSGDTQYFGPGTRLTVL.

The V gene is TRBV30, the J gene TRBJ1-5, with no clear D. V lost 0 bases and J lost 1, with 13 bases in between. The CDR3 runs to 16 residues. Germline values: CDR1 GTSNPN, CDR2 SVGIG (reference sequence). CDR3 nucleotides: TGTGCCTGGAGTGTATCCGGAGGGCTGAGCAATCAGCCCCAGCATTTT. The encoded protein is CAWSVSGGLSNQPQHF.